The present entry profiles one TCR beta chain with its context. In its sample, this clonotype was seen many times. What this receptor recognizes is not known. There are no base qualities to consult, and no much larger clone falls within one base. The library was built by means of 5' RACE. The sequencer listed for this sample is Illumina HiSeq 2500. A second PCR of roughly 6 to 11 cycles was run with a J-beta primer mix and a sample-barcoded 5' primer. A unique molecular identifier was introduced onto each TCR beta cDNA molecule by a template-switch 5' adaptor carrying 12 random nucleotides. Each sample yielded at least 2.5 million CDR3-containing paired-end reads. First-strand cDNA was synthesized from all RNA with the Mint cDNA synthesis kit, primed by a TRBC-specific oligonucleotide. Following uracil-DNA glycosylase treatment, all cDNA underwent a first 18-cycle PCR with the universal primers M1SS and BC2_uni_R. Per the authors' processing: For normalization, 1 million high-quality reads, each with a distinct molecular identifier, were randomly selected from each sample. Reads sharing molecular identifiers were discarded rather than binned into consensus sequences. MiTCR, set to a Q25 quality threshold and the strictest error-elimination algorithm, was used for CDR3 identification, clonotype clustering and error correction. A nonparametric unseen species model using Euler transformation provided a lower-bound estimate of total TCR beta diversity. The public reads were quality trimmed at Q25 with fastp and then assembled into clones with MiXCR by TCRdb, keeping productive beta chains. Rows matching on CDR3 protein sequence are summarized as one entry with the most common DNA and genes. The V and J calls and clone size come from TCRdb's table, not from the authors' own analysis. For this sample the table gives 650,000 to 1,000,000 distinct CDR3 sequences, of which roughly 34% were detected only once. Together, the top ten hold 10% to 15% of the sample.

The donors were roughly 38 Caucasian individuals from Russia, aged about 6 to 100 years, who were systemically healthy. Each donor gave about 9.2 milliliters of peripheral blood, drawn into EDTA-treated Vacutainer tubes. Ficoll-Paque density-gradient centrifugation was used to isolate PBMCs, with at least 6.5 million obtained per sample. Trizol reagent was used to extract total RNA from PBMCs, with at least 6 micrograms per sample. For every donor, an aliquot of PBMCs went through flow cytometry to measure the percentages of naive CD45RAhigh/CD27high T cells. This specimen comes from a study of blood T cells in healthy people across ages (dated by TCRdb to the mid-2010s). Background on the whole study: Template switching captured roughly one uniquely barcoded TCR beta cDNA molecule per two T cells in model experiments. The study measured age-related changes in TCR beta repertoire diversity using deep sequencing normalized with unique cDNA molecular identifiers. Four age groups were formed from the donors: young (average 16 years), middle-aged (around 40), aged (approximately 60) and long-lived (approximately 78). Donors of different ages were randomly distributed across sequencing lanes to avoid experimental bias. Two additional independent replicas of 1 million unique cDNA reads from the same blood draw were analyzed for two donors (one aged 18 to 30 and one aged 80 or older).

On the study overall, not on this receptor specifically: Observed TCR beta diversity per million T cells fell roughly linearly with age, and a significant reduction was already apparent by age roughly 40. Compared with the aged group, the long-lived group had more naive CD4+ T cells, fewer expanded clones and increased TCR diversity, a pattern suggesting age selection. Because the CMV infection status of the donors was unknown, age-related changes in expanded clonotypes may potentially have been confounded. Observed TCR beta diversity correlated strongly with the percentage of naive T cells measured by flow cytometry. Since profiling was done on bulk unsorted PBMCs, naive and antigen-experienced compartments could not be conclusively compared. Estimates of total diversity from one million sequenced T cells were regarded as lower bounds and underestimates.

V and J lose 2 bases and 7 bases, and a span of 9 bases separates them. The CDR3 has 13 amino acids, counting the end cysteine and phenylalanine. Only CDR3 DNA is held: 39 bases, read in frame from base 1. Input material: blood. This clonotype was obtained from a man between 18 and 35 years old in good health. The chain is encoded by TRBV12-3 or TRBV12-4 joined to TRBJ2-1, with no D gene named confidently. The CDR3 has the sequence CASSLYGENEQFF. The DNA sequence is TGTGCCAGCAGTTTATATGGGGAAAATGAGCAGTTCTTC.